This T cell receptor (beta chain) was identified during a study of human T cells and chemical hapten exposure. Study-level background: There were weekly diphenylcyclopropenone doses to the scalp for patients throughout the roughly 24-week study.

Time point noted: pre-sensitization, week 0. Treatment given: therapeutic diphenylcyclopropenone sensitization with weekly scalp DPC. Authors' processing steps: Samples contained a median of approximately 100,000 TCRs, with a range of roughly 23,224 to 700,000. From the RACE reads, TCRdb called clonotypes with MiXCR, one entry per CDR3 protein. For this entry, the V and J calls and clone size follow TCRdb and not the study's own pipeline. Among 35,000 to 50,000 distinct CDR3 sequences listed, under 15% were seen once. This clonotype showed up just a few times. The CDR3 loop spans 13 amino acids. Germline loops: CDR1 SGDLS, CDR2 YYNGEE. Trimming shortened V by 3 bases and J by 1 base, and 7 bases separated the two germline ends.

This specimen consisted of whole blood, obtained in connection with sensitization to the hapten diphenylcyclopropenone (DPC). This TCR derives from a woman under 40 with alopecia areata. Some clones in this sample may be carry-over from other donors' samples. The chain combines TRBV9 with TRBJ2-5; D remains unclear. This CDR3 is CASSARLQETQYF. In nucleotides, the CDR3 is TGTGCCAGCAGCGCACGGCTCCAAGAGACCCAGTACTTC. The full variable domain, in which reference TRBV9 and TRBJ2-5 provide the parts outside the CDR3, is DSGVTQTPKHLITATGQRVTLRCSPRSGDLSVYWYQQSLDQGLQFLIQYYNGEERAKGNILERFSAQQFPDLHSELNLSSLELGDSALYFCASSARLQETQYFGPGTRLLVL.